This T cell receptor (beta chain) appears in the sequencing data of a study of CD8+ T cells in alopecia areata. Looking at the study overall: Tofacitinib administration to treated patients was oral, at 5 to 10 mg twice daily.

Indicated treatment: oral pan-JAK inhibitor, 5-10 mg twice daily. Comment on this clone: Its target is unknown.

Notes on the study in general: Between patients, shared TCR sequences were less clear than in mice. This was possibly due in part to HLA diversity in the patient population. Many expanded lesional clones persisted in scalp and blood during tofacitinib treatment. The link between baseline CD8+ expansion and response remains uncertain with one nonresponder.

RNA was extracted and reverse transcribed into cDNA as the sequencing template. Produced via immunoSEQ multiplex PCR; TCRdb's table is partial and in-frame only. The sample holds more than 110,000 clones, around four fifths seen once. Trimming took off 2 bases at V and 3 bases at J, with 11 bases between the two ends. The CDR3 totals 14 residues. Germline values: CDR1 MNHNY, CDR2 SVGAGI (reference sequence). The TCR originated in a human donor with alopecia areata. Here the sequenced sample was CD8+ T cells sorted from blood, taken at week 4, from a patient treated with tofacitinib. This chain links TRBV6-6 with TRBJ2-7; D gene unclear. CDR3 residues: CASSYGITYYEQYF. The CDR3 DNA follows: TGTGCCAGCAGTTACGGGATTACCTACTACGAGCAGTACTTC.